This T cell receptor beta chain was observed in a study of blood T cell repertoires in COVID-19. CDR1 and CDR2 from the germline V gene are SGHAT and FQNNGV. The CDR3 has 16 residues. The J segment lost 5 bases and the V segment lost 0 bases, leaving 8 bases of the junction unmatched. Profiling relied on immunoSEQ multiplex PCR, and the TCRdb table lists in-frame clones only, not all of them. The table includes around 250,000 clones, around 90% detected once. The sequenced sample consisted of peripheral blood. The gene calls are TRBV11-2 and TRBJ2-5; 8 bases are shared with TRBD2. The origin of this receptor is a woman aged 60-75 years with COVID-19, enrolled during active disease. CDR3 amino acids: CASSLDPGLATETQYF. The CDR3 DNA follows: TGTGCCAGCAGCTTAGATCCCGGACTAGCTACCGAGACCCAGTACTTC.